This is a list of T cell receptor beta chains from one sample in a study of response to subunit inactivated influenza vaccine. TCRdb re-derived calls from the RT-PCR reads in MiXCR, one entry per CDR3 protein. This sample yields 500,000 to 600,000 distinct CDR3 sequences, of which roughly 10% are seen a single time; approximately 9.9% belongs to the top ten. These sequences were also reported in another study, on T cells expressing NK-cell markers.

The source material was PBMCs from blood, sampled on the day of vaccination. The receptors shown here come from a man aged 50-60 years who received an inactivated influenza vaccine. Each CDR3 is given with its conserved first and last residue. The D gene is left open where the match is weak. Expanded clones get a size class; other rows say once, few or many, or leave the size out.

CDR3 protein,CDR3 DNA,D gene,clone size,J gene,V gene
CAISESKTSGGRRF,TGTGCCATCAGTGAGTCCAAGACTAGCGGGGGCCGCAGGTTC,TRBD2,NA,TRBJ2-4,TRBV10-3
CASSQLDRVNTEAFF,TGCGCCAGCAGCCAGCTAGACAGGGTGAACACTGAAGCTTTCTTT,TRBD1,NA,TRBJ1-1,TRBV4-1
CASSPEGRGAYNEQFF,TGTGCCAGCAGTCCAGAGGGGCGGGGGGCCTACAATGAGCAGTTCTTC,TRBD2,NA,TRBJ2-1,TRBV27
CASSPSSGGTANEQFF,TGTGCCAGCTCACCGTCTAGCGGGGGGACGGCCAATGAGCAGTTCTTC,TRBD2,NA,TRBJ2-1,TRBV18
CSARDLGTGGDEQYF,TGCAGTGCTAGAGACCTGGGGACAGGGGGCGACGAGCAGTACTTC,TRBD1,NA,TRBJ2-7,TRBV20-1
CASSWGDLTYEQYF,TGTGCCAGCAGCTGGGGGGACTTGACCTACGAGCAGTACTTC,NA,NA,TRBJ2-7,TRBV7-9
CASSDGNLNTGELFF,TGTGCCAGCAGCGACGGGAACCTCAACACCGGGGAGCTGTTTTTT,NA,few,TRBJ2-2,TRBV5-4
CASSYTGVGSPLHF,TGTGCCAGCAGTTACACAGGGGTCGGTTCACCCCTCCACTTT,TRBD1,many,TRBJ1-6,TRBV12-3/TRBV12-4
CASSHQKELAGLLPFEQYF,TGTGCCAGCAGCCACCAAAAGGAACTAGCGGGTCTACTACCGTTTGAGCAGTACTTC,TRBD2,NA,TRBJ2-7,TRBV3-1
CASSLAGGRYEQYF,TGTGCCAGCAGCTTAGCGGGAGGACGATACGAGCAGTACTTC,TRBD2,many,TRBJ2-7,TRBV5-1
CASSLAGRLYQETQYF,TGTGCCAGCAGCTTAGCGGGACGGCTATACCAAGAGACCCAGTACTTC,NA,few,TRBJ2-5,TRBV7-6
CASSLAGGTDTQYF,TGTGCCAGCAGCCTCGCGGGAGGCACAGATACGCAGTATTTT,TRBD2,many,TRBJ2-3,TRBV12-3/TRBV12-4
CSASSSDYARGYTF,TGCAGTGCTAGCTCCTCAGACTACGCAAGGGGCTACACCTTC,NA,many,TRBJ1-2,TRBV20-1
CASSPRGASQETQYF,TGCGCCAGCAGCCCTCGGGGGGCCTCTCAAGAGACCCAGTACTTC,NA,NA,TRBJ2-5,TRBV5-1
CASSQWGTDTQYF,TGCGCCAGCAGCCAATGGGGCACAGATACGCAGTATTTT,NA,NA,TRBJ2-3,TRBV4-1
CASKWGPPYNEQFF,TGTGCCAGCAAATGGGGGCCCCCCTACAATGAGCAGTTCTTC,NA,NA,TRBJ2-1,TRBV28
CSVEGTVSYEQYF,TGCAGCGTTGAAGGGACAGTTAGCTACGAGCAGTACTTC,NA,NA,TRBJ2-7,TRBV29-1
CASSRTVSSYNSPLHF,TGTGCCAGCAGTCGGACTGTCAGCTCCTATAATTCACCCCTCCACTTT,NA,NA,TRBJ1-6,TRBV12-3/TRBV12-4
CASSLTVKMNTEAFF,TGTGCCAGCAGCTTGACGGTCAAGATGAACACTGAAGCTTTCTTT,NA,NA,TRBJ1-1,TRBV5-5
CASSQDWSTNYGYTF,TGCGCCAGCAGCCAAGATTGGAGCACCAACTATGGCTACACCTTC,NA,NA,TRBJ1-2,TRBV4-3
CASSLSGGGRGTDTQYF,TGTGCCAGCAGTTTATCAGGCGGGGGGAGGGGCACAGATACGCAGTATTTT,TRBD2,few,TRBJ2-3,TRBV28
CASSTGSYTGELFF,TGTGCCAGCAGCACCGGATCGTACACCGGGGAGCTGTTTTTT,NA,NA,TRBJ2-2,TRBV6-1
CASSRPGIRFDEQFF,TGTGCCAGCAGCCGACCAGGTATACGATTTGATGAGCAGTTCTTC,NA,few,TRBJ2-1,TRBV3-1
CASSSTGGMQETQYF,TGTGCCAGCAGCTCGACAGGGGGTATGCAAGAGACCCAGTACTTC,TRBD1,NA,TRBJ2-5,TRBV7-8
CSARDQGFGYEQFF,TGCAGTGCTAGAGATCAAGGTTTTGGGTACGAGCAGTTCTTC,NA,NA,TRBJ2-1,TRBV20-1
CASSSQTGGRNSPLHF,TGTGCCAGCAGCTCCCAGACAGGGGGGAGGAATTCACCCCTCCACTTT,TRBD1,many,TRBJ1-6,TRBV7-8
CASSLEGTGWVEQFF,TGTGCCAGCAGCTTGGAGGGGACAGGGTGGGTTGAGCAGTTCTTC,TRBD1,few,TRBJ2-1,TRBV5-5
CASSLDHGLGTDTQYF,TGTGCCAGCAGCTTAGATCATGGCCTAGGGACAGATACGCAGTATTTT,NA,few,TRBJ2-3,TRBV7-2
CATSPDGGEQFF,TGTGCCACCAGCCCAGACGGGGGTGAGCAGTTCTTC,NA,few,TRBJ2-1,TRBV15
CASSLAQRGGQNIQYF,TGTGCCAGCAGCTTAGCACAGCGGGGGGGACAAAACATTCAGTACTTC,TRBD2,few,TRBJ2-4,TRBV7-2
CASSRPTGEEQYF,TGTGCCAGCAGCCGACCGACAGGGGAGGAGCAGTACTTC,TRBD1,NA,TRBJ2-7,TRBV28
CASSLDSTQETQYF,TGCGCCAGCAGCTTGGACTCTACCCAAGAGACCCAGTACTTC,NA,NA,TRBJ2-5,TRBV5-1
CASSQGPGQTDTQYF,TGCGCCAGCAGCCAAGGGCCTGGGCAGACAGATACGCAGTATTTT,NA,NA,TRBJ2-3,TRBV4-3
CASKEAGGNYNEQFF,TGTGCCAGCAAGGAAGCGGGGGGTAACTACAATGAGCAGTTCTTC,TRBD2,few,TRBJ2-1,TRBV2
CSAGPLSSYNEQFF,TGCAGTGCGGGACCCTTGAGCTCCTACAATGAGCAGTTCTTC,NA,NA,TRBJ2-1,TRBV20-1
CASSQGTSGRNEQFF,TGTGCCAGCAGCCAAGGGACTAGCGGGAGGAATGAGCAGTTCTTC,TRBD2,NA,TRBJ2-1,TRBV4-2
CASSIRGVTYNEQFF,TGTGCCAGTAGTATAAGGGGGGTTACCTACAATGAGCAGTTCTTC,NA,NA,TRBJ2-1,TRBV19
CAWGTAYEQYF,TGTGCCTGGGGGACAGCCTACGAGCAGTACTTC,TRBD1,NA,TRBJ2-7,TRBV30
CASSLSRLAQSSYNEQFF,TGTGCCAGCAGCCTATCCCGACTAGCCCAGAGCTCCTACAATGAGCAGTTCTTC,TRBD2,few,TRBJ2-1,TRBV4-2
CASSQATAGELTDTQYF,TGCGCCAGCAGCCAAGCGACAGCGGGGGAGCTTACAGATACGCAGTATTTT,TRBD2,few,TRBJ2-3,TRBV4-1
CSYRDGYNEQFF,TGCAGCTACCGGGACGGATACAATGAGCAGTTCTTC,NA,many,TRBJ2-1,TRBV29-1
CASSFKGQTKASYEQYF,TGTGCCAGCAGCTTTAAGGGGCAGACCAAAGCTTCCTACGAGCAGTACTTC,NA,NA,TRBJ2-7,TRBV12-3/TRBV12-4
CASRRRDPGQNTIYF,TGTGCCAGCAGAAGAAGGGATCCAGGGCAGAACACCATATATTTT,NA,few,TRBJ1-3,TRBV12-3/TRBV12-4
CASSQDPRGEQYF,TGCGCCAGCAGCCAAGATCCAAGGGGCGAGCAGTACTTC,NA,NA,TRBJ2-7,TRBV4-3
CASSLGQEVNSPLHF,TGTGCCAGCAGCTTAGGACAGGAAGTAAATTCACCCCTCCACTTT,NA,NA,TRBJ1-6,TRBV7-6
CASSVVTGNTGELFF,TGTGCCAGCAGCGTAGTTACAGGGAACACCGGGGAGCTGTTTTTT,NA,NA,TRBJ2-2,TRBV9
CASSQGRTANTGELFF,TGTGCCAGCAGCCAAGGGAGGACAGCGAACACCGGGGAGCTGTTTTTT,NA,NA,TRBJ2-2,TRBV3-1
CASSRTSGGPSTDTQYF,TGTGCCAGCAGCCGGACTAGCGGGGGGCCTAGCACAGATACGCAGTATTTT,TRBD2,few,TRBJ2-3,TRBV12-3/TRBV12-4
CASSENRGANTGELFF,TGTGCCAGCAGTGAGAATCGCGGGGCCAACACCGGGGAGCTGTTTTTT,NA,NA,TRBJ2-2,TRBV2